What follows is one TCR beta chain and its context. This clone's antigen is unknown. Base qualities are not recorded, but no much larger clone differs from it by a single base. TCRbeta CDR3 sequencing was performed on sorted unstimulated T cells and on proliferating T cells recovered from mixed lymphocyte reactions. Fresh whole blood from nine to ten HLA-typed healthy donors was used as the source from which PBMCs were isolated. Unstimulated CD4+ non-regulatory T cells were FACS-sorted to map the origin of alloreactive clones. CDR3 length: 13 amino acids, cysteine to phenylalanine. The retained sequence is limited to the CDR3, 39 bases, with the frame set at the first base. The CDR1 and CDR2 encoded by the germline V gene (reference sequence) are LNHDA and SQIVND. The germline ends are 7 bases apart after V is trimmed by 1 base and J by 6 bases. The library was built by means of the immunoSEQ multiplex PCR assay. About 10^5 TCR templates per sample were assayed by the deep sequencing platform. Genomic DNA extracted from sorted T cells was used for TCRbeta CDR3 sequencing. Under the source paper's analysis protocol: Clonal analysis of TCRbeta CDR3 data was done in the R programming language. Alloreactive CD4+ and CD8+ clones were identified by comparing unstimulated samples to CFSE-low samples taken after the reaction. Regulatory or non-regulatory origin was assigned to alloreactive CD4+ clones by matching of sequences to sorted unstimulated Treg and non-Treg repertoires. TCRdb took this table from immuneACCESS and kept in-frame rearrangements with V and J called. Such tables lack part of the clones; where checked against another copy, unresolved V genes explain under half of the gap, and the rest is unexplained. The V and J calls and clone size come from that table; D and trimming were worked out from the DNA. The sample contains about 120,000 clones, over 85% of them found a single time. The ten top clones hold 0.16% of the sample.

The data stem from a study of siplizumab effects on memory and regulatory T cells (dated by TCRdb to 2018 to 2020). In the study overall: The effect of the anti-CD2 antibody siplizumab on alloreactive T-cell subsets was examined in allogeneic mixed lymphocyte reactions constructed from human PBMCs. What the research found in general, with its limitations: Unstimulated naive T cells appeared to be more diverse than memory T cells, and naive cells seemed to make a substantial contribution to the alloresponse. Whether proliferating Tregs from siplizumab cultures actually had suppressive function was not functionally confirmed. The cumulative frequency of alloreactive sequences that could be traced back to unstimulated CD4+ memory T cells was significantly reduced by siplizumab. Because sequences below about 10^-5 frequency were poorly captured, only a minor fraction of alloreactive clones could be mapped to unstimulated subsets. About 80-96% of proliferating CD4+ or CD8+ clones could not be given a naive or memory phenotype. Among mappable alloreactive CD4+ clones, the Treg-derived fraction averaged approximately 69% with siplizumab versus about 25% in control reactions.

The sequence links TRBV19 to TRBJ1-5; the D gene is unclear. Material: non-Treg CD4+ T cells sorted from blood. In the paper's terms, the cell subset or site label means: FACS-sorted unstimulated CD4+ non-regulatory T cells. The source of this sequence is a human donor in good health. The CDR3 reads as follows: CASSIAPIQPQHF. The sequence in DNA is TGTGCCAGTAGTATAGCTCCTATTCAGCCCCAGCATTTT.